This entry describes one TCR beta chain. Its antigen remains unidentified. Researchers ran the PCR with 60 Vbeta and 13 Jbeta primers. The table came from immunoSEQ multiplex PCR; TCRdb's copy has only in-frame clones and leaves some out. The sample carries 250,000 or so clones, more than 75% recorded once. Healthy donors of bone marrow made up the group. V trimming: 5 bases; J trimming: 3 bases; junction bases outside the gene matches: 6. Germline V CDR1 and CDR2: LNHDA, SQIVND (reference sequence). This CDR3 is built from 14 residues. This entry comes from a study of cytomegalovirus exposure and HLA in healthy donors. Study-wide results and caveats: Upon later analysis, HLA-associated TCR beta chains proved more clonally expanded than other, equally common chains. The productive fraction for most TCR beta V segments was about 87% or about 30% in an earlier analysis. TCR beta sequences numbering more than 15,000 were associated with HLA alleles at 0.05 false discovery rate in a later analysis.

The clonotype originates from a human donor in good health. The chain recombines TRBV19 with TRBJ2-7; 8 nucleotides match TRBD2. Input material: PBMCs. This chain's CDR3 is CASSSGLELYEQYF. The CDR3, as DNA: TGTGCCAGTAGTTCGGGACTAGAGCTCTACGAGCAGTACTTC.